This T cell receptor beta chain was profiled in a study of Ad26.COV2.S vaccination and SARS-CoV-2 variants. The treatment is: about 20 received Ad26.COV2.S at low or high dose, single or two shots; 5 received placebo; per-sample allocation not given. The investigators took samples on day 63 after the first vaccine or placebo injection. Produced via immunoSEQ multiplex PCR; TCRdb's table is partial and in-frame only. The sample contains hundreds of thousands of clones, about 88% of which appear only once. CDR1 and CDR2 (germline): SGHRS, YFSETQ. V lost 4 bases and J lost 1, with 16 bases in between. The CDR3 covers 16 residues.

The sequence came from a person between 18 and 65 years old who received the Ad26.COV2.S COVID-19 vaccine or a placebo. This sequence joins TRBV5-1 and TRBJ2-3; either TRBD1 or TRBD2 may fit D (6 bases each). The sample consisted of peripheral blood, taken in a trial of Ad26.COV2.S vaccine versus placebo. The CDR3 DNA follows: TGCGCCAGCAGCCCTTCCCCGGGGGCCCGCACAGATACGCAGTATTTT. As protein: CASSPSPGARTDTQYF.